The 10 T cell receptor beta chains given below trace back to one sample, sequenced in a study of Ad26.COV2.S vaccination and SARS-CoV-2 variants (dated by TCRdb to the early 2020s). Preparation of the library involved the immunoSEQ multiplex PCR assay. What TCRdb holds here is the immuneACCESS table cut down to in-frame rearrangements. Part of the clones is not present; checked against another copy, under half of the missing clones reflect an unresolved V gene, and the others are unexplained. The sample yields about 260,000 clones; around nine tenths were counted once. Roughly 3% of the sample comes from the top ten. The treatment or condition tag for this specimen amounts to: around 19 received Ad26.COV2.S at low or high dose, single or two shots; 5 received placebo; per-sample allocation not given. For vaccine and placebo recipients, repertoires were sequenced using samples collected on day 63 after the first injection.

The material sequenced was peripheral blood, taken in a trial of Ad26.COV2.S vaccine versus placebo. Receptors originate from a person between 18 and 60 years old who received the Ad26.COV2.S COVID-19 vaccine or a placebo.

This chain uses TRBV9 with TRBJ2-1, with 12 bases identical to TRBD2. This CDR3 comprises 19 residues. Germline V CDR1 and CDR2: SGDLS, YYNGEE. V lost 3 bases to trimming and J lost 5 bases; unmatched junction nucleotides: 15. DNA for the CDR3: TGTGCCAGCAGCGCCCTCATAGACCTAGCGGGGGGGTTGAACAATGAGCAGTTCTTC. This translates into CASSALIDLAGGLNNEQFF.

The chain combines TRBV7-9 with TRBJ1-5; D is undetermined. The CDR3 loop spans 16 amino acids. In germline, CDR1 is SEHNR, CDR2 FQNEAQ (reference sequence). The V gene lost 4 bases and the J gene lost 2 bases, with 15 bases spanning the gap. CDR3 in amino acids: CASSSWKKEGNQPQHF. The CDR3 DNA reads as TGTGCCAGCAGCTCGTGGAAAAAGGAGGGCAATCAGCCCCAGCATTTT.

This clone has just a few counts. The chain has TRBV6-5 and TRBJ1-5; D not resolved. V lost 2 bases to trimming and J lost 6 bases, with 8 bases between them. Germline values: CDR1 MNHEY, CDR2 SVGAGI. The CDR3 spans 13 residues. The CDR3 nucleotides are TGTGCCAGCAGTTACGACCGACTTCAGCCCCAGCATTTT. Residues: CASSYDRLQPQHF.

This clone was found once. The chain couples TRBV18 to TRBJ1-2, with D uncertain. The CDR3 is 15 residues long. Germline assignment: CDR1 KGHSH and CDR2 LQKENI. V lost 0 bases, J lost 4 bases, and 12 bases lay in between. CDR3 coding DNA: TGTGCCAGCTCACCACCTTATAAGAACGGCTATGGCTACACCTTC. Amino acid sequence: CASSPPYKNGYGYTF.

This chain uses TRBV7-2 with TRBJ1-2, with D possibly matching TRBD1 (6 bases). Trimming pared 8 bases from V and 2 bases from J, leaving 15 bases between. Per the germline V gene, CDR1 is SGHTA and CDR2 is FQGNSA. The CDR3 consists of 14 residues. CDR3 DNA sequence: TGTGCCAGCGCTCGGGACAACTTCAACTATGGCTACACCTTC. The encoded protein is CASARDNFNYGYTF.

This clone was seen once. The gene calls are TRBV4-3 and TRBJ1-1, with D possibly matching TRBD1 (5 bases). Germline V lookup: CDR1 LGHNA, CDR2 YSLEER. V was cut by 3 bases and J by 8 bases, with 19 bases left in between. The CDR3 is 15 amino acids. The CDR3 DNA is TGCGCCAGCAGCCATCTAGGAAGGGGTAATCTAGAAGCTTTCTTT. Translated, it gives CASSHLGRGNLEAFF.

The V gene is TRBV7-9, the J gene TRBJ2-7, with a tentative D call TRBD2 (5 bases). Looked up from germline, CDR1 is SEHNR and CDR2 is FQNEAQ (reference sequence). The V and J ends lost 5 bases and 2 bases respectively, with 13 bases between them. This CDR3 has 14 residues. CDR3 nucleotide sequence: TGTGCCAGCAGCCCTAAGGACGGGACCTACGAGCAGTACTTC. Protein sequence: CASSPKDGTYEQYF.

V usage is TRBV7-9 and J usage is TRBJ2-7; 7 bases fit TRBD1. With V trimmed by 3 bases and J by 6 bases, 8 bases remained unmatched. Germline-derived CDR1 and CDR2 are SEHNR and FQNEAQ (reference sequence). The CDR3 covers 14 residues. The CDR3 reads CASSFGQENSEQYF. CDR3 bases: TGTGCCAGCAGCTTCGGACAGGAAAACTCCGAGCAGTACTTC.

This chain links TRBV3-1 (or the pseudogene TRBV3-2) with TRBJ1-1; D gene uncertain. Looked up from germline, CDR1 is LGHDT and CDR2 is YNNKEL (reference sequence). The CDR3 sequence is 12 residues long. Trimming removed 2 bases at V and 7 bases at J, with 8 bases between. CDR3: CASSQFGDEAFF. CDR3 DNA sequence: TGTGCCAGCAGCCAATTCGGCGATGAAGCTTTCTTT.

This chain links TRBV4-1 with TRBJ2-1; 8 bases are a match to TRBD2. Unmatched junction bases numbered 9, after V lost 1 base and J lost 1 base. The CDR3 consists of 18 residues. Germline V gives CDR1 MGHRA, CDR2 YSYEKL. The CDR3 loop reads CASSQADLAGSSYNEQFF. The CDR3 bases are TGCGCCAGCAGCCAAGCTGACCTAGCGGGTAGTTCCTACAATGAGCAGTTCTTC.